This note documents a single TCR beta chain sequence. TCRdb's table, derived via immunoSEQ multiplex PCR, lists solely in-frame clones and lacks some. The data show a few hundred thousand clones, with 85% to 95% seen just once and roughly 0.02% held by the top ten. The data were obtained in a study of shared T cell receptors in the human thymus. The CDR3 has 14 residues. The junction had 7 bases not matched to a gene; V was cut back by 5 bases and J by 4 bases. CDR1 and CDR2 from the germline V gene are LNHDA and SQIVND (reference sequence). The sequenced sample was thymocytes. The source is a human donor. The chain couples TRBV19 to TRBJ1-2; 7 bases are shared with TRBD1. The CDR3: CASSCRGVRYGYTF. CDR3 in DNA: TGTGCCAGTAGTTGCAGGGGGGTACGCTATGGCTACACCTTC.